A single sample is the source of the 25 T cell receptor beta chains below, sequenced in a study of cytomegalovirus exposure and HLA in healthy donors. TCRdb's table, derived via immunoSEQ multiplex PCR, lists solely in-frame clones and lacks some. Here the sample spans about 78,000 clones, about 96% being singletons. Sequences were obtained from PBMCs. Receptors originate from a young man in good health and CMV-seropositive.

This chain joins TRBV7-9 and TRBJ2-2; D not resolved. From germline, CDR1 is SEHNR and CDR2 FQNEAQ (reference sequence). V was trimmed by 6 bases and J by 6 bases, leaving 11 bases between them. This CDR3 region has 13 residues. The CDR3 nucleotides are TGTGCCAGCAGTCCAAAATTGTCCGGGGAGCTGTTTTTT. Encoded protein: CASSPKLSGELFF.

This chain connects TRBV28 to TRBJ1-2; the D is unclear. V lost 10 bases to trimming and J lost 6 bases, with 12 bases between them. This CDR3 is 11 amino acids long. Per germline, CDR1 MDHEN and CDR2 SYDVKM. The DNA of the CDR3 is TGTGCCACCGAATTACTGAATGGCTACACCTTC. Its translation: CATELLNGYTF.

The V gene is TRBV21-1, the J gene TRBJ2-3; the tabulated D call, TRBD2, remains unverified against the DNA. TRBV21-1 is shown as a pseudogene. There are 22 residues in the CDR3. CDR3 nucleotides: TGTGCCAGCAGCCGACCTCGAGGGGGACTAGCGGGAGAATCAACTAGCACAGATACGCAGTATTTT. Protein: CASSRPRGGLAGESTSTDTQYF.

The genes are TRBV6-4 and TRBJ1-5; D gene unclear. The V gene lost 6 bases and the J gene lost 7 bases, with 13 bases spanning the gap. Germline CDR1 MRHNA, CDR2 SNTAGT. The CDR3 has 13 amino acids. CDR3 in amino acids: CASSQHTGQPQHF. CDR3 DNA sequence: TGTGCCAGCAGCCAACATACCGGGCAGCCCCAGCATTTT.

The chain joins TRBV2 to TRBJ1-3; unclear D gene. Germline CDR1 and CDR2: SNHLY and FYNNEI. V lost 8 bases, J lost 1 base, and 6 bases lay in between. The CDR3 contains 12 residues. CDR3 amino acids: CASARSGNTIYF. In DNA form, the CDR3 reads TGTGCCAGCGCACGGTCTGGAAACACCATATATTTT.

The V call is TRBV7-9, the J call TRBJ2-2, with D possibly being TRBD2 (5 bases). This CDR3 contains 13 residues. Germline values: CDR1 SEHNR, CDR2 FQNEAQ (reference sequence). V shed 4 bases and J shed 4 bases, with 7 bases lying between them. CDR3 nucleotide sequence: TGTGCCAGCAGCTCGGAGGCCACCGGGGAGCTGTTTTTT. It translates to CASSSEATGELFF.

The rearrangement joins TRBV11-2 to TRBJ1-4, with 10 bases identical to TRBD1. Germline CDR1 and CDR2: SGHAT and FQNNGV. The CDR3 contains 15 residues. J was trimmed by 7 bases and V by 3 bases; bases with no gene match: 5. Written as DNA, the CDR3 is TGTGCCAGCAGCTTGGGGACAGGGGATGTTGAAAAACTGTTTTTT. Translation gives CASSLGTGDVEKLFF. The full variable domain, rest sourced from reference TRBV11-2 and TRBJ1-4, is EAGVAQSPRYKIIEKRQSVAFWCNPISGHATLYWYQQILGQGPKLLIQFQNNGVVDDSQLPKDRFSAERLKGVDSTLKIQPAKLEDSAVYLCASSLGTGDVEKLFFGSGTQLSVL.

The chain combines TRBV5-6 with TRBJ1-2, with a weak D call TRBD1 (6 bases). The CDR3 has 13 amino acids. V was shortened by 1 base and J by 8 bases, with 12 bases between the two germline ends. The V gene's germline CDR1 is SGHDT and CDR2 YYEEEE. The CDR3 coding sequence is TGTGCCAGCAGCTTGATCAGGGGCGGAGGCTACACCTTC. Translated, it gives CASSLIRGGGYTF.

The CDR3 coding sequence is TGTGCCAGCAGCCCCTCGGTTCAAGAGACCCAGTACTTC. Its protein is CASSPSVQETQYF. This chain connects TRBV7-2 to TRBJ2-5; D is ambiguous. Germline lookup yields CDR1 SGHTA and CDR2 FQGNSA. V lost 5 bases to trimming and J lost 2 bases, with 9 bases between them. The CDR3 has 13 residues.

In its sample, this clone was seen once. V gene TRBV30 combines with J gene TRBJ1-1; TRBD1 is a possible D gene (5 bases). CDR3 length equals 15 residues. The germline V gene has CDR1 GTSNPN and CDR2 SVGIG (reference sequence). Trimming took 0 bases from V and 4 from J, leaving 15 bases between them. In DNA, the CDR3 is TGTGCCTGGAGTGTCCGACTCCTCGGGGGCACTGAAGCTTTCTTT. As protein: CAWSVRLLGGTEAFF. Full variable domain (remainder filled in from reference TRBV30 and TRBJ1-1): SQTIHQWPATLVQPVGSPLSLECTVEGTSNPNLYWYRQAAGRGLQLLFYSVGIGQISSEVPQNLSASRPQDRQFILSSKKLLLSDSGFYLCAWSVRLLGGTEAFFGQGTRLTVV.

This clone is large in the sample. This rearrangement joins TRBV11-2 to TRBJ2-7; 12 bases agree with TRBD2. The CDR3 consists of 14 residues. In germline, CDR1 is SGHAT, CDR2 FQNNGV. V lost 7 bases to trimming and J lost 1 base; unmatched junction nucleotides: 2. CDR3: CASTSGRDSYEQYF. CDR3 nucleotides: TGTGCCAGCACTAGCGGGAGGGATTCCTACGAGCAGTACTTC.

The rearrangement links TRBV28 to TRBJ2-1, with 7 positions matching TRBD2. With V trimmed by 7 bases and J by 7 bases, 13 bases remained unmatched. Germline loops: CDR1 MDHEN, CDR2 SYDVKM. This CDR3 spans 15 amino acids. The CDR3 coding sequence is TGTGCCAGCATAACCCCTGCGGGAGTGTTGAATGAGCAGTTCTTC. The encoded protein is CASITPAGVLNEQFF.

This clone was picked up one time. The V and J genes are TRBV10-3 and TRBJ2-1; 8 nucleotides align to TRBD2. The length of the CDR3 is 15 residues. Trimming took 6 bases from V and 7 from J; bases not matched to a gene: 11. The germline gives CDR1 ENHRY, CDR2 SYGVKD. The CDR3 region is CAISPPWGLVNEQFF. The CDR3 DNA follows: TGTGCCATCAGCCCTCCCTGGGGACTAGTTAATGAGCAGTTCTTC.

This clone was counted once. V and J are TRBV6-5 and TRBJ2-7; D not resolved. Germline lookup yields CDR1 MNHEY and CDR2 SVGAGI. CDR3 length: 14 amino acids. V was shortened by 5 bases and J by 2 bases, with 13 bases between the two germline ends. The CDR3 region has the DNA TGTGCCAGCAGTCCCTACGAGTTCACCTACGAGCAGTACTTC. This codes for CASSPYEFTYEQYF.

The V call is TRBV6-1, the J call TRBJ1-2; D is unresolved. The length of the CDR3 is 12 residues. Trimming shortened V by 6 bases and J by 4 bases, and 9 bases separated the two germline ends. Germline V CDR1 and CDR2: MNHNS, SASEGT. CDR3 nucleotides: TGTGCCAGCAGAAGCGAGTTCTATGGCTACACCTTC. It yields the protein CASRSEFYGYTF.

The chain combines TRBV11-3 with TRBJ2-7; perhaps TRBD2 as D (6 bases). V lost 9 bases, J lost 1 base, and 13 bases lay in between. The CDR3 runs 13 residues. Germline V gene sequence: CDR1 SGHNT, CDR2 YENEEA. The CDR3 protein is CARYRDCSYEQYF. The CDR3 DNA reads as TGTGCCAGATACCGGGACTGTTCCTACGAGCAGTACTTC.

The CDR3 nucleotides are TGTGCCAGCGTCCCTCCGGGAGGACGCGGCACAGATACGCAGTATTTT. Translation gives CASVPPGGRGTDTQYF. The chain uses TRBV2 and TRBJ2-3, with 7 bases matching TRBD2. The germline gives CDR1 SNHLY, CDR2 FYNNEI. The CDR3 is 16 amino acids. With 8 bases clipped from V and 1 base from J, the junction kept 12 bases outside the gene matches.

V gene TRBV5-1 combines with J gene TRBJ1-2, with unresolved D. The CDR3 contains 15 residues. The V gene's germline CDR1 is SGHRS and CDR2 YFSETQ. Between the trimmed V and J ends, which lost 4 bases and 6 bases, there was a span of 19 bases. The CDR3 here is CASSPLRGGPDGYTF. CDR3 nucleotide sequence: TGCGCCAGCAGCCCTCTCCGGGGTGGCCCCGATGGCTACACCTTC.

The chain uses TRBV7-9 and TRBJ2-7; 8 bases match TRBD1. The CDR3 has 16 amino acids. The germline V gene encodes CDR1 SEHNR and CDR2 FQNEAQ (reference sequence). The V and J ends lost 2 bases and 1 base, in that order; junction bases with no gene match: 7. CDR3 sequence (DNA): TGTGCCAGCAGCTTACCGACAGGGGTAAAATCCTACGAGCAGTACTTC. This gives the protein CASSLPTGVKSYEQYF. Full variable domain (outside the CDR3, taken from reference TRBV7-9 and TRBJ2-7): DTGVSQNPRHKITKRGQNVTFRCDPISEHNRLYWYRQTLGQGPEFLTYFQNEAQLEKSRLLSDRFSAERPKGSFSTLEIQRTEQGDSAMYLCASSLPTGVKSYEQYFGPGTRLTVT.

V usage is TRBV9 and J usage is TRBJ2-5, with TRBD2 matching 8 bases. With 7 bases clipped from V and 4 bases from J, the junction kept 6 bases outside the gene matches. The CDR3 has 13 amino acids. Germline V CDR1 and CDR2: SGDLS, YYNGEE. CDR3 coding DNA: TGTGCCAGCGGTACGGGAGGGAGAGAGACCCAGTACTTC. As protein: CASGTGGRETQYF.

The chain couples TRBV4-1 to TRBJ2-3; D perhaps matches TRBD2 (6 bases). CDR3 length: 13 residues. Between the trimmed V and J ends, which lost 4 bases and 6 bases, there was a span of 11 bases. Germline-derived CDR1 and CDR2 are MGHRA and YSYEKL. CDR3 DNA: TGCGCCAGCAGCCGCGGGATAGGTGATACGCAGTATTTT. Translating gives CASSRGIGDTQYF.

The chain has TRBV19 and TRBJ2-7; 8 bases match TRBD1. There are 14 residues in the CDR3. The ends lost 5 bases at V and 4 bases at J; junction bases unmatched: 7. Germline V gene sequence: CDR1 LNHDA, CDR2 SQIVND (reference sequence). CDR3 loop: CASSRGQGRYEQYF. The DNA for the CDR3 is TGTGCCAGTAGTCGCGGACAGGGTCGGTACGAGCAGTACTTC.

The chain couples TRBV19 to TRBJ2-4, with 7 bases identical to TRBD2. The CDR3 has 14 residues. Germline values: CDR1 LNHDA, CDR2 SQIVND (reference sequence). V lost 8 bases, J lost 1 base, and 5 bases stayed unmatched. The CDR3 protein is CASGAGVAKNIQYF. The CDR3 DNA reads as TGTGCCAGTGGCGCGGGAGTCGCCAAAAACATTCAGTACTTC.

The count of this clone is one. The V and J genes are TRBV28 and TRBJ1-1, with D possibly TRBD1 on 5 matching bases. The CDR3 sequence is 14 residues long. Germline V gene sequence: CDR1 MDHEN, CDR2 SYDVKM. V lost 4 bases and J lost 0, with 9 bases in between. This CDR3 reads CASSYRGLNTEAFF. In DNA form, the CDR3 reads TGTGCCAGCAGTTATCGGGGGTTGAACACTGAAGCTTTCTTT.

In its sample, this clone was seen once. V is TRBV19 and J is TRBJ1-2, with 8 bases that match TRBD1. The CDR3 runs 15 residues. Trimming took 5 bases from V and 2 from J; bases not matched to a gene: 7. Germline lookup yields CDR1 LNHDA and CDR2 SQIVND (reference sequence). CDR3 residues: CASSRQGTGNYGYTF. In DNA, the CDR3 is TGTGCCAGTAGTCGACAGGGGACTGGGAACTATGGCTACACCTTC.